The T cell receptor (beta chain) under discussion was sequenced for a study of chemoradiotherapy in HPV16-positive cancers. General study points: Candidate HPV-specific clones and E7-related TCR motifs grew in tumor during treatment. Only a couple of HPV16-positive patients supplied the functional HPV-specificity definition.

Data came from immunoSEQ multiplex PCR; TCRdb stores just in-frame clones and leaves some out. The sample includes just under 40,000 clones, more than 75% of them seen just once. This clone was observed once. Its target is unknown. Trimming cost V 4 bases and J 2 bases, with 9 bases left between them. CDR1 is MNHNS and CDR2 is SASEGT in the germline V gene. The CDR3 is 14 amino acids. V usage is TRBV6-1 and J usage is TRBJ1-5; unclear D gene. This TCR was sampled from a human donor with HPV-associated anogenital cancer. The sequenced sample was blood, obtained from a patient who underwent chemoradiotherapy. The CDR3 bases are TGTGCCAGCAGTGGCCGGTTAGGCAATCAGCCCCAGCATTTT. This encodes CASSGRLGNQPQHF.